This TCR beta chain appears in the sequencing data of a study of blood T cell repertoires in COVID-19. Study background: COVID-19 samples, acute and convalescent, were from the United States, Italy and Spain.

Participant age was roughly 18 to 95 years, and participants resided in 24 US areas. Method: immunoSEQ multiplex PCR; TCRdb's copy keeps in-frame clones and lacks some. The data contain around 300,000 clones, 90% of them singletons. This CDR3 is 18 amino acids long. From germline, CDR1 is SGHTA and CDR2 FQGTGA. The ends were cut back, 2 bases at V and 5 bases at J, with 21 bases in the middle. This clonotype was sampled from a woman aged 18-30 years with acute COVID-19. The chain uses TRBV7-3 and TRBJ1-4; D perhaps matches TRBD1 (5 bases). What was sequenced was PBMCs or T cells enriched from blood (not recorded which). CDR3 sequence reads: CASSLQGKDVGVNEKLFF. Here the CDR3 DNA reads TGTGCCAGCAGCTTACAGGGAAAGGATGTAGGGGTGAATGAAAAACTGTTTTTT.